The text below deals with one T cell receptor beta chain. This record belongs to a study of OX40 agonist ivuxolimab in advanced cancers. Germline CDR1 is MNHEY and CDR2 is SVGAGI. This CDR3 is built from 16 residues. V shed 1 base and J shed 9 bases, with 19 bases lying between them. Peripheral blood came from all dose cohorts at three timepoints. Assay: immunoSEQ multiplex PCR; the TCRdb copy retains only in-frame clones and omits some. The sample comprises more than 60,000 clones, roughly four fifths of which are singletons, and roughly 4.2% rests with the top ten. Sequencing was performed on CD4+ or CD8+ T cells sorted from blood, taken in a trial of the OX40 agonist ivuxolimab. The gene calls are TRBV6-5 and TRBJ2-1; D could derive from TRBD1 or TRBD2 (7 bases each). This TCR derives from an adult with an advanced solid tumor such as melanoma, head and neck, liver or kidney cancer. The DNA of the CDR3 is TGTGCCAGCAGTTACTTCAGGGGGGCGGGAGTTGGTGAGCAGTTCTTC. Its translation is CASSYFRGAGVGEQFF.